This T cell receptor beta chain was found in a study of T cells in Graves' hyperthyroidism and ophthalmopathy. At the level of the study: Before any treatment, at initial diagnosis, peripheral blood was collected. Broader study findings: Most expanded thyroid clonotypes above 0.001 recurred in blood. In the analysis, a 13 V-J model separated ophthalmopathy from stable hyperthyroidism.

Germline CDR1 reads MNHNS; CDR2 reads SASEGT. The CDR3 consists of 16 residues. The V end was cut by 5 bases, the J end by 1 base, with 17 bases between. Amplification targeted TCR beta CDR3 regions from RNA transcripts. The HTBI set primed first-round TCR CDR3 RT-PCR. TCRdb recomputed calls from the multiplex PCR reads with MiXCR, one row per CDR3 protein. The repertoire holds about 350,000 distinct CDR3 sequences, with roughly 13% as singletons. PBMCs stemmed from 8.5 to 10 ml fresh peripheral blood. This clonotype was observed at least ten times. Its antigen is not identified. The rearrangement links TRBV6-1 to TRBJ1-2; possible D gene TRBD1, 5 bases. The sample consisted of blood. The receptor comes from a woman between 40 and 55 years old with Graves' ophthalmopathy. The CDR3: CASSSAQVVGNYGYTF. Here the CDR3 DNA reads TGTGCCAGCAGTTCCGCACAGGTGGTGGGTAACTATGGCTACACCTTC.